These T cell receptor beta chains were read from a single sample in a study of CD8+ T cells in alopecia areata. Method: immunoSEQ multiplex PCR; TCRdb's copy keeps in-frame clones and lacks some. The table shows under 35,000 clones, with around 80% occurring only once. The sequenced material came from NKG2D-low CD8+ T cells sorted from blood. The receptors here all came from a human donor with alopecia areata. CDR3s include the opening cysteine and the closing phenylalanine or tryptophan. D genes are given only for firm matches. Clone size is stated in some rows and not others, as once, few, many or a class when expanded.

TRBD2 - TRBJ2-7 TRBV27 TGTGCCAGCGTAGCGGGAGCGGGTATGGGCTACGAGCAGTACTTC CASVAGAGMGYEQYF
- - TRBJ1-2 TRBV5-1 TGCGCCAGCAGCTTGGAGGGTTTCGGGCAGAACTATGGCTACACCTTC CASSLEGFGQNYGYTF
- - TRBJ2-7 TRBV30 TGTGCCTGGAGTCTAGGGGGTGCCGAGCAGTACTTC CAWSLGGAEQYF
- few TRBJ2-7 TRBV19 TGTGCCAGTAGTATATCAACCCACAGCTTCTCCTACGAGCAGTACTTC CASSISTHSFSYEQYF
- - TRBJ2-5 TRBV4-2 TGTGCCAGCAGCCCAACAAGGACACTACAAGAGACCCAGTACTTC CASSPTRTLQETQYF
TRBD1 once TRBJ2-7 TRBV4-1 TGCGCCAGCAGCCCCGAAGGGACAGGGGAATTCTACGAGCAGTACTTC CASSPEGTGEFYEQYF
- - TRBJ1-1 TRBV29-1 TGCAGCGTGACGGTGAACACTGAAGCTTTCTTT CSVTVNTEAFF
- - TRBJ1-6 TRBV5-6 TGTGCCAGCAGCTTGATCGGTAACGGGGCCTATAATTCACCCCTCCACTTT CASSLIGNGAYNSPLHF
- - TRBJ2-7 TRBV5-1 TGCGCCAGCAGCTTGAGGGAGAATTACGAGCAGTACTTC CASSLRENYEQYF
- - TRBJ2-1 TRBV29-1 TGCAGCGTGTCCGGGACTTCCCTTAACAATGAGCAGTTCTTC CSVSGTSLNNEQFF
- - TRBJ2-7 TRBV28 TGTGCCAGCAGTGCGGGACCAGAAGGCTACGAGCAGTACTTC CASSAGPEGYEQYF
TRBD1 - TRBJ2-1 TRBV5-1 TGCGCCAGCAGCTTGGGATCCGGGACAGGGCAGGGCAATGAGCAGTTCTTC CASSLGSGTGQGNEQFF
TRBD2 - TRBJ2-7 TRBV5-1 TGCGCCAGCAGCTTGGCCGGGACTATGGAGTACTTC CASSLAGTMEYF
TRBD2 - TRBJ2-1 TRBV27 TGTGCCAGCAGTTTAGGGTTAGCGGGAGAGTGGGATGAGCAGTTCTTC CASSLGLAGEWDEQFF
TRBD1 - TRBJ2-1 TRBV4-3 TGCGCCAGCAGCCAAGATCCGGGACAGGGTAACAATGAGCAGTTCTTC CASSQDPGQGNNEQFF
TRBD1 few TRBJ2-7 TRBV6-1 TGTGCCAGCAGTGATAGGACAGGGGAATTCTACGAGCAGTACTTC CASSDRTGEFYEQYF
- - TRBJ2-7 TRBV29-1 TGCAGCGTTGATGCGGACGACTACGAGCAGTACTTC CSVDADDYEQYF
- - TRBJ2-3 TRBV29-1 TGCAGCGTTGGGAGGGATACGCAGTATTTT CSVGRDTQYF
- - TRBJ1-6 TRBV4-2 TGTGCCAGCAGCCAAGACCACGCTAATTCACCCCTCCACTTT CASSQDHANSPLHF
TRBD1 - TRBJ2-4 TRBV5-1 TGCGCCAGCAGCTTGGTCCAGGGGGCCAGCGACATTCAGTACTTC CASSLVQGASDIQYF
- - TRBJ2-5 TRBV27 TGTGCCAGCAGTCCGGGACTCCGACAAGAGACCCAGTACTTC CASSPGLRQETQYF
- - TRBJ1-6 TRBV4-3 TGCGCCAGCAGCGGAGGGTCCTACTCCTATAATTCACCCCTCCACTTT CASSGGSYSYNSPLHF
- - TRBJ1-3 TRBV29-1 TGCAGCGCCGTGGAGGTTGGAAACACCATATATTTT CSAVEVGNTIYF
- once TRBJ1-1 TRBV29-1 TGCAGCGTTGGCTGGGGACCGAACACTGAAGCTTTCTTT CSVGWGPNTEAFF
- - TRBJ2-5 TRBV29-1 TGCAGCGTTGATCTGGGGAACCAAGAGACCCAGTACTTC CSVDLGNQETQYF
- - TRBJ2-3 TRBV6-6 TGTGCCAGCAGTTCCGGGACACAGGTCAGCACAGATACGCAGTATTTT CASSSGTQVSTDTQYF
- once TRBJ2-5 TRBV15 TGTGCCACCAGCTCCCGGGACATTAGGGAGACCCAGTACTTC CATSSRDIRETQYF
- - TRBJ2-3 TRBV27 TGTGCCAGCCAGACAGGCTATAGCACAGATACGCAGTATTTT CASQTGYSTDTQYF
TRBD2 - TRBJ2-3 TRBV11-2 TGTGCCAGCAGCATGGCCGGGGGGGCTATCGGAGATACGCAGTATTTT CASSMAGGAIGDTQYF